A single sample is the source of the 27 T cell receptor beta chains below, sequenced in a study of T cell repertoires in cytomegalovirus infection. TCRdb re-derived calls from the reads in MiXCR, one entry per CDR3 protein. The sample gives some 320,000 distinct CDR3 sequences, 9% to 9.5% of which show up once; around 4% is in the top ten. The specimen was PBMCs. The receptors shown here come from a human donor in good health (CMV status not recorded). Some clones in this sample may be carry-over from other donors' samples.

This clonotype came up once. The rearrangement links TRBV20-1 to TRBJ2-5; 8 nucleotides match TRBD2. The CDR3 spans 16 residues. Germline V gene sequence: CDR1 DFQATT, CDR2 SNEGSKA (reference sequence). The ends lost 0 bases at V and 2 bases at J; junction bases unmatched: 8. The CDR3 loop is CSARDRGGGKQETQYF. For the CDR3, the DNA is TGCAGTGCTAGAGATCGGGGCGGGGGGAAGCAAGAGACCCAGTACTTC.

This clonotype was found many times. The CDR3 sequence: CSVEPPGSNGYTF. CDR3 DNA: TGCAGCGTTGAACCGCCAGGGTCGAATGGCTACACCTTC. This chain connects TRBV29-1 to TRBJ1-2, with D tentatively TRBD1 (5 bases). Germline CDR1 is SQVTM and CDR2 is ANQGSEA. The V end was cut by 2 bases, the J end by 6 bases, with 13 bases between. The CDR3 runs to 13 residues. The entire variable domain, with the rest obtained from reference TRBV29-1 and TRBJ1-2, is as follows: SAVISQKPSRDICQRGTSLTIQCQVDSQVTMMFWYRQQPGQSLTLIATANQGSEATYESGFVIDKFPISRPNLTFSTLTVSNMSPEDSSIYLCSVEPPGSNGYTFGSGTRLTVV.

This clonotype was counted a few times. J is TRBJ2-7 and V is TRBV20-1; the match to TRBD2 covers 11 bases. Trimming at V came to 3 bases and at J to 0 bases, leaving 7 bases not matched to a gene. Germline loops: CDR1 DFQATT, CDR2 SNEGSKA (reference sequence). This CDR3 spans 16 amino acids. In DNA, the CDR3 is TGCAGTGCTAGGTTTGGACTAGCGGGTTCCTCCTACGAGCAGTACTTC. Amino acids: CSARFGLAGSSYEQYF.

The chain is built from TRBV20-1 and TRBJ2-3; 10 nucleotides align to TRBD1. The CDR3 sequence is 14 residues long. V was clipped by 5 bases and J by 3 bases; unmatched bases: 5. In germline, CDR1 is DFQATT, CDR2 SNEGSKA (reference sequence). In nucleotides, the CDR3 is TGCAGTGCTGGGACAGGGGTCTTTACAGATACGCAGTATTTT. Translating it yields CSAGTGVFTDTQYF.

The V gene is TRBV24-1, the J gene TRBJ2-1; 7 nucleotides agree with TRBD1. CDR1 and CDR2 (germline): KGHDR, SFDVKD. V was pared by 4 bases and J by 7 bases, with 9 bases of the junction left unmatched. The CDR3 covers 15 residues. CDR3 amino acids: CATSERTGGLNEQFF. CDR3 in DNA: TGTGCCACCAGTGAACGGACAGGAGGATTAAATGAGCAGTTCTTC.

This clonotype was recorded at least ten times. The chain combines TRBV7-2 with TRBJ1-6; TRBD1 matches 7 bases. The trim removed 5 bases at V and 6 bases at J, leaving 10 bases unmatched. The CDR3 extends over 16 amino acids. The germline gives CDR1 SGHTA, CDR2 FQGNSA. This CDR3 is CASSTSTGIFNSPLHF. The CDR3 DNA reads TGTGCCAGCAGCACCTCGACAGGGATATTTAATTCACCCCTCCACTTT. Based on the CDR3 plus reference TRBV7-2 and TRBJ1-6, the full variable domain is GAGVSQSPSNKVTEKGKDVELRCDPISGHTALYWYRQSLGQGLEFLIYFQGNSAPDKSGLPSDRFSAERTGGSVSTLTIQRTQQEDSAVYLCASSTSTGIFNSPLHFGNGTRLTVT.

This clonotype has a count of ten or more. CDR3 amino acids: CASSYSGTGLKGYEQYF. The CDR3 region has the DNA TGTGCCAGCAGTTACAGTGGGACAGGGCTGAAGGGCTACGAGCAGTACTTC. The V gene is TRBV6-5, the J gene TRBJ2-7; 9 nucleotides line up with TRBD1. The V gene end was trimmed by 2 bases and the J gene end by 3 bases; junction bases not matched to a gene: 11. The CDR3 contains 17 residues. Germline V gene sequence: CDR1 MNHEY, CDR2 SVGAGI.

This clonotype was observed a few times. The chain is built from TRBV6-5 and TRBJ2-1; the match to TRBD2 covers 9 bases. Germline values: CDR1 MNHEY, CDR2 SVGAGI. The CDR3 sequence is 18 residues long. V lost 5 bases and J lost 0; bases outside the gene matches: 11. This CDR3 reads CASSTGRGGLGSYNEQFF. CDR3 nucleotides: TGTGCCAGCAGTACAGGGCGGGGGGGCCTAGGCTCCTACAATGAGCAGTTCTTC.

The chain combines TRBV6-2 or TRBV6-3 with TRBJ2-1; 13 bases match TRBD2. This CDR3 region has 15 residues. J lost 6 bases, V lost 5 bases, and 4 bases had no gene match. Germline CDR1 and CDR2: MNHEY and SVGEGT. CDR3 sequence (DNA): TGTGCCAGCAGTGCCGGGACTAGCGGGGCCAATGAGCAGTTCTTC. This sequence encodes CASSAGTSGANEQFF.

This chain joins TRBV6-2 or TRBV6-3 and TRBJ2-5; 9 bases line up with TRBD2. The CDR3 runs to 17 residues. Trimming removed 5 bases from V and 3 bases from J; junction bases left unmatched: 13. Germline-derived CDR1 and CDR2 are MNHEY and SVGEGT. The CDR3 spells CASSKALAGWREETQYF. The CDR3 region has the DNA TGTGCCAGCAGTAAGGCCCTAGCGGGATGGCGGGAAGAGACCCAGTACTTC.

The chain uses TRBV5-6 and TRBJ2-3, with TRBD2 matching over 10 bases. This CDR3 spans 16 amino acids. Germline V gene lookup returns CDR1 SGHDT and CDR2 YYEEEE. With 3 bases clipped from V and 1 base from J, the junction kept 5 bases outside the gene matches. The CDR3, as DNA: TGTGCCAGCAGCTCGACGCTAGCGGGAGGCACAGATACGCAGTATTTT. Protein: CASSSTLAGGTDTQYF.

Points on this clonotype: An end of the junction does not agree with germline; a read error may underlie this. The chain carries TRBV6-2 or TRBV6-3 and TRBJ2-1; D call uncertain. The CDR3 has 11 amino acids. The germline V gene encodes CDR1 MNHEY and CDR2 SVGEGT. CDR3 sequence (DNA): TGTGCCAGCAATTACGGCGGTGAGCAGTTCTTC. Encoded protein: CASNYGGEQFF.

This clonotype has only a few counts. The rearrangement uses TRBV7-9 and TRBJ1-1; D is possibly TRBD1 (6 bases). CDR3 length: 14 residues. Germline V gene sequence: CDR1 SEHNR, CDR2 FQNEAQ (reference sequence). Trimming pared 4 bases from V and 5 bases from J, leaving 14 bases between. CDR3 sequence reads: CASSSGGGRTEAFF. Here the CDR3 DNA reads TGTGCCAGCAGCTCCGGGGGGGGCAGGACTGAAGCTTTCTTT.

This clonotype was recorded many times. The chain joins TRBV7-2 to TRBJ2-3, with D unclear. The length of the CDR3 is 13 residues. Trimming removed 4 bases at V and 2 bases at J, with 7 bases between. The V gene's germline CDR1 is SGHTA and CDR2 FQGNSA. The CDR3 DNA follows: TGTGCCAGCAGCTCTATTTTCACAGATACGCAGTATTTT. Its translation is CASSSIFTDTQYF.

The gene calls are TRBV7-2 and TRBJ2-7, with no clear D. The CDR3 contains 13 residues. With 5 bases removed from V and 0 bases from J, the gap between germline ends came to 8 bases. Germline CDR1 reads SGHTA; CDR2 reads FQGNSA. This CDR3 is CASSRSLSYEQYF. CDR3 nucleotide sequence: TGTGCCAGCAGCCGAAGCCTCTCCTACGAGCAGTACTTC.

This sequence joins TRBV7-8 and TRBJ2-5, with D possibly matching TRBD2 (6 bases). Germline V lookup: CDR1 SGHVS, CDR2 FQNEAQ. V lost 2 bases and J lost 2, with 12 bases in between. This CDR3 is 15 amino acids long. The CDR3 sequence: CASSLLSGVQETQYF. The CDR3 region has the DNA TGTGCCAGCAGCTTACTGTCGGGAGTACAAGAGACCCAGTACTTC.

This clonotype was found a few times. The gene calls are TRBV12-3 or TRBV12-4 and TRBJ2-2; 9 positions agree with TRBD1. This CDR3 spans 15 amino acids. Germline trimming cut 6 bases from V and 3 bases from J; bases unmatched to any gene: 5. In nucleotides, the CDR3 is TGTGCCAGCAGATCAAGACAGGGGGACACCGGGGAGCTGTTTTTT. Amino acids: CASRSRQGDTGELFF.

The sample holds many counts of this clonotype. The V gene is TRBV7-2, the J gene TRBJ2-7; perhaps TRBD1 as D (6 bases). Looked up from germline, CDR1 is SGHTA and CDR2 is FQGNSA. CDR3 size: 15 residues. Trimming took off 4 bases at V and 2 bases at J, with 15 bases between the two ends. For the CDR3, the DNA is TGTGCCAGCAGCTACTCATGGGACATCCCCTACGAGCAGTACTTC. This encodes CASSYSWDIPYEQYF.

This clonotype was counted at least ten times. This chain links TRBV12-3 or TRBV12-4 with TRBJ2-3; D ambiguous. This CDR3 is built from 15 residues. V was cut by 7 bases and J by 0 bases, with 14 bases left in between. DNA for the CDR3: TGTGCCAGCACTAAGGACGGTTCTAGCACAGATACGCAGTATTTT. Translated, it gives CASTKDGSSTDTQYF.

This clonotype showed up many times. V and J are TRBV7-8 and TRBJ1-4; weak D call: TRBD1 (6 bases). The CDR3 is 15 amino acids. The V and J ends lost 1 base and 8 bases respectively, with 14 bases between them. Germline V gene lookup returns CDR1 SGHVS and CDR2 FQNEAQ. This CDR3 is CASSLEAGVGEKLFF. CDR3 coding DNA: TGTGCCAGCAGCTTAGAGGCAGGGGTTGGCGAAAAACTGTTTTTT.

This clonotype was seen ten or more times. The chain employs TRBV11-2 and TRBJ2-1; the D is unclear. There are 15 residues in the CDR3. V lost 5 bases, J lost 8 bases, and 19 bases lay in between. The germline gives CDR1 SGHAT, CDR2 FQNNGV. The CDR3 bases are TGTGCCAGCAGCCAAGGGCGGATGTCTAGGGATGAGCAGTTCTTC. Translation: CASSQGRMSRDEQFF.

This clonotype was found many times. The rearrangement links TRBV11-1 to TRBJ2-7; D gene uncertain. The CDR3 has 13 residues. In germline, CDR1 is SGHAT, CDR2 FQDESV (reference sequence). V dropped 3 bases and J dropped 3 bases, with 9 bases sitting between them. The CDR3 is CASSFQTFYEQYF. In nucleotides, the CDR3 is TGTGCCAGCAGCTTTCAGACGTTCTACGAGCAGTACTTC.

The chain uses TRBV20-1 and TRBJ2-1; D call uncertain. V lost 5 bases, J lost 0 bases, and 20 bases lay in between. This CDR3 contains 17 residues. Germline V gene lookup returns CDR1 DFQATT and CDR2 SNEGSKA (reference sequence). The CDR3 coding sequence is TGCAGTGCTGATACTCGTGTTTCCCTTTCCTCCTACAATGAGCAGTTCTTC. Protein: CSADTRVSLSSYNEQFF.

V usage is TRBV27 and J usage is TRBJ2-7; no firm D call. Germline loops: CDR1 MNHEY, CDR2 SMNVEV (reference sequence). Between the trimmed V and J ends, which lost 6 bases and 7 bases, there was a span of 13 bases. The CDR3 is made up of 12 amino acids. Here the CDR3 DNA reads TGTGCCAGCAGAGAAGGGTTTAAGGAGCAGTACTTC. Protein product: CASREGFKEQYF.

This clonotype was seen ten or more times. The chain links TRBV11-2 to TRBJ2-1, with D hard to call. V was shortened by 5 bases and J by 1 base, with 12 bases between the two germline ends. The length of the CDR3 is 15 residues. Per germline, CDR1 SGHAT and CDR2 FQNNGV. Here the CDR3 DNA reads TGTGCCAGCAGCCCTCGGTTCGGGTCCTACAATGAGCAGTTCTTC. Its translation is CASSPRFGSYNEQFF.

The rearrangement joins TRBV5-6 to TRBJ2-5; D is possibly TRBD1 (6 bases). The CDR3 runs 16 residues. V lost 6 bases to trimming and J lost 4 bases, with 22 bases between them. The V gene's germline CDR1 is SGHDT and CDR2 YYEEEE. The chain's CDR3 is CASTDLGHGDVETQYF. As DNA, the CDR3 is TGTGCCAGCACAGACCTGGGACATGGGGATGTAGAGACCCAGTACTTC.

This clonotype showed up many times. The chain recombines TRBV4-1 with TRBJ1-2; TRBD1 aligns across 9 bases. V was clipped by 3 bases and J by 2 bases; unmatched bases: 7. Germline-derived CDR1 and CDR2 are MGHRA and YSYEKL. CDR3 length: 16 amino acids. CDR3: CASSHLDRGYNYGYTF. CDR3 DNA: TGCGCCAGCAGCCATTTGGACAGGGGATACAACTATGGCTACACCTTC.